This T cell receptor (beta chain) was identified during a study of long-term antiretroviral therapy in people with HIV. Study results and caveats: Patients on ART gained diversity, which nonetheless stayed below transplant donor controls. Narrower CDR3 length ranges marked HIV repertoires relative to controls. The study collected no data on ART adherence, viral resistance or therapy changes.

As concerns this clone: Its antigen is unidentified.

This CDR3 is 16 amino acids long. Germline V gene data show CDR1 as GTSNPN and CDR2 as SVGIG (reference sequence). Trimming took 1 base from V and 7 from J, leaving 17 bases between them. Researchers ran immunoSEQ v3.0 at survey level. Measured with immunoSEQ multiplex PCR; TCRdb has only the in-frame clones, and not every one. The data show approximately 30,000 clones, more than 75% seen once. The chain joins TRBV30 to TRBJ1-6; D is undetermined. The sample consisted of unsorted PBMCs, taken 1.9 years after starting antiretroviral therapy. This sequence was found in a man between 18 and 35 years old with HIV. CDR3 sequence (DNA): TGTGCCTGGAGTGGGGCAGGTCAAGAGGCAAATTCACCCCTCCACTTT. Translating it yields CAWSGAGQEANSPLHF.